This entry lists 5 T cell receptor beta chains sequenced from one sample in a study of glioma-infiltrating T cells after dendritic cell vaccination. The table came from immunoSEQ multiplex PCR; TCRdb's copy has only in-frame clones and leaves some out. The data show around 58,000 clones, 75% to 85% seen once. Sequenced here: blood, sampled before dendritic cell vaccination. The source of these receptors is a human donor with glioblastoma.

The chain couples TRBV11-2 to TRBJ2-2; TRBD1 agrees at 10 bases. This CDR3 has 16 amino acids. The germline V gene encodes CDR1 SGHAT and CDR2 FQNNGV. After removal of 5 bases from V and 2 bases from J, the junction contained 5 bases not matched to a gene. CDR3 in amino acids: CASSRRQGANTGELFF. CDR3 nucleotides: TGTGCCAGCAGCAGGAGACAGGGGGCAAACACCGGGGAGCTGTTTTTT.

The chain links TRBV27 to TRBJ1-6; 7 bases agree with TRBD1. The CDR3 totals 14 residues. V lost 6 bases and J lost 3; bases outside the gene matches: 2. CDR1 and CDR2 from the germline V gene are MNHEY and SMNVEV (reference sequence). The CDR3 reads CASRSGGYNSPLHF. The CDR3 DNA reads as TGTGCCAGCAGGTCAGGGGGCTATAATTCACCCCTCCACTTT.

This chain connects TRBV12-5 to TRBJ2-7; 10 positions match TRBD2. Germline assignment: CDR1 LGHNT and CDR2 FRNRAP. The CDR3 spans 16 residues. With V trimmed by 1 base and J by 1 base, 4 bases remained unmatched. In DNA, the CDR3 is TGTGCTAGTGGTTTGGCACTAGCGGGGTTATCCTACGAGCAGTACTTC. Translation: CASGLALAGLSYEQYF. The full variable domain, completed using reference TRBV12-5 and TRBJ2-7, is DARVTQTPRHKVTEMGQEVTMRCQPILGHNTVFWYRQTMMQGLELLAYFRNRAPLDDSGMPKDRFSAEMPDATLATLKIQPSEPRDSAVYFCASGLALAGLSYEQYFGPGTRLTVT.

Written as DNA, the CDR3 is TGTGCCAGCAGCTTCGGGACTGACCGGTCGGGCTACACCTTC. This encodes CASSFGTDRSGYTF. This sequence joins TRBV11-1 and TRBJ1-2; weak D call: TRBD1 (5 bases). Germline CDR1 reads SGHAT; CDR2 reads FQDESV (reference sequence). The CDR3 has 14 amino acids. The germline V and J ends were trimmed by 3 bases and 8 bases, with 16 bases remaining between them.

This clone has only a few counts. The chain links TRBV6-5 to TRBJ2-7; a possible D gene is TRBD1 (6 bases). The germline CDR1 and CDR2 sequences are MNHEY and SVGAGI. CDR3 length: 13 amino acids. V dropped 6 bases and J dropped 2 bases, with 11 bases sitting between them. In DNA form, the CDR3 reads TGTGCCAGCAGGCTACAGGGCGCCTACGAGCAGTACTTC. Its translation: CASRLQGAYEQYF.